This T cell receptor beta chain emerged from a study of blood T cell repertoires in COVID-19. The wider study: Researchers got acute and convalescent COVID-19 samples from the United States, Italy and Spain. The cDNA or gDNA used as material had been derived from T cells, B-cell-depleted T cells, or PBMCs.

The CDR3 spans 13 residues. Germline V gene sequence: CDR1 SGHNT, CDR2 YYREEE (reference sequence). Trimming took 0 bases from V and 8 from J, leaving 9 bases between them. Original handling: For nucleated cells, counts were estimated from reference gene primer amplification. This table comes from immunoSEQ multiplex PCR, and its TCRdb copy is limited to in-frame clones, with some not included. From that table come the V and J calls and clone size; the DNA was used to work out D and trimming. The sample lists approximately 170,000 clones; 80% to 85% were seen once. This receptor was obtained from a man aged 70 or older with active or convalescent COVID-19. The source material was peripheral blood. This chain links TRBV5-4 with TRBJ2-1; a possible D gene is TRBD2 (6 bases). The CDR3 is CASSLGRDYEQFF. CDR3 DNA: TGTGCCAGCAGCTTGGGCAGGGACTATGAGCAGTTCTTC.